The TCR beta chain described here comes from a study of blood T cell repertoires in COVID-19. For the study at large: From the United States, Italy and Spain came samples of acute and convalescent COVID-19. Sample material is recorded as cDNA or gDNA derived from T cells, B-cell-depleted T cells, or PBMCs.

The CDR3 contains 14 residues. The germline V and J ends were trimmed by 0 bases and 10 bases, with 16 bases remaining between them. Germline CDR1 is SGHKS and CDR2 is YYEKEE (reference sequence). In the study's own analysis: How many nucleated cells were present was estimated from reference gene primer amplification. This table comes from immunoSEQ multiplex PCR, and its TCRdb copy is limited to in-frame clones, with some not included. V and J calls and clone size are as listed in that table; D and trimming were resolved from the DNA. The sample yields 55,000 to 80,000 clones, roughly 90% seen once.

What was sequenced was peripheral blood. The source of this sequence is a woman aged 55 to 70 with acute or convalescent COVID-19. This chain joins TRBV5-5 and TRBJ1-1; the D gene is possibly TRBD1 (5 bases). DNA for the CDR3: TGTGCCAGCAGCTTGGCCGGGGGGACCCCTGGAGCTTTCTTT. Translating gives CASSLAGGTPGAFF.